The rows below give T cell receptor beta chains drawn from one sample of a study of shared T cell receptors in the human thymus. Sequencing used immunoSEQ multiplex PCR; TCRdb keeps in-frame clones, though not all of them. Among under 700,000 clones, about 80% were seen once, and the ten largest hold about 0.013%. This same sample was also taken into another study, of human thymus T cells.

Sequences were obtained from thymocytes. These receptors were collected from a boy under three years old with a congenital heart defect. Both conserved end residues are part of each CDR3. A D gene is named only where the DNA matches it firmly. Expanded clones get a size class; other rows say once, few or many, or leave the size out.

-,TRBJ2-7,-,TRBV5-1,TGCGCCAGCAGCTTGGTGCTACAGGGAGACTACGAGCAGTACTTC,CASSLVLQGDYEQYF
-,TRBJ1-1,-,TRBV11-3,TGTGCCAGCAGCTCCTCCGGGGGGCCAGGATATTGGAACACTGAAGCTTTCTTT,CASSSSGGPGYWNTEAFF
-,TRBJ2-7,-,TRBV7-8,TGTGCCAGCAGCTTAGGGACCAGGGTGACCGACCACTCCTACGAGCAGTACTTC,CASSLGTRVTDHSYEQYF
-,TRBJ2-5,-,TRBV4-3,TGCGCCAGCAGCCAAGACGTTGGTAGTTGGCGGGAGACCCAGTACTTC,CASSQDVGSWRETQYF
-,TRBJ1-2,TRBD1,TRBV10-2,TGCGCCAGCACACCAGGGGGCTATGGCTACACCTTC,CASTPGGYGYTF
once,TRBJ1-1,TRBD1,TRBV28,TGTGCCAGCAGTTTAACAGGGGGCGCGGACACTGAAGCTTTCTTT,CASSLTGGADTEAFF
once,TRBJ1-1,-,TRBV6-6,TGTGCCAGCAGCCCAGGGGCCCTGAACACTGAAGCTTTCTTT,CASSPGALNTEAFF
-,TRBJ1-2,TRBD1,TRBV7-9,TGTGCCAGCAGCTTAGGAGGACAGGAAGGCTATGGCTACACCTTC,CASSLGGQEGYGYTF
-,TRBJ1-1,TRBD1,TRBV30,TGTGCCTCGGTGAAGGGGGCTCCGAACACTGAAGCTTTCTTT,CASVKGAPNTEAFF
-,TRBJ2-5,TRBD2,TRBV10-3,TGTGCCATCAGTGAGCTGAACGGGACTAGTCAAGAGACCCAGTACTTC,CAISELNGTSQETQYF
-,TRBJ2-3,TRBD2,TRBV4-3,TGCGCCAGCAGCCAAGGGGGGAGGGCCGTAGATACGCAGTATTTT,CASSQGGRAVDTQYF
-,TRBJ2-7,-,TRBV21-1,TGTGCCAGCAGCCATCTAGGGGGCTACGAGCAGTACTTC,CASSHLGGYEQYF
-,TRBJ2-2,-,TRBV6-4,TGTGCCAGCAGTGACTCGATAGCGAAAAACACCGGGGAGCTGTTTTTT,CASSDSIAKNTGELFF
-,TRBJ2-3,-,TRBV5-1,TGCGCCAGCAGCCCTACCCAGGGGGATACGCAGTATTTT,CASSPTQGDTQYF
-,TRBJ1-2,-,TRBV18,TGTGCCAGCTCCCATGAAACTTGGCAGGGTAGCTATGGCTACACCTTC,CASSHETWQGSYGYTF
-,TRBJ2-3,TRBD1,TRBV5-1,TGCGCCAGCAGCTTCGGGACAGAAACAGATACGCAGTATTTT,CASSFGTETDTQYF
-,TRBJ2-3,-,TRBV14,TGTGCCAGCCGCAAAGGGGAGGGCACAGATACGCAGTATTTT,CASRKGEGTDTQYF
-,TRBJ2-7,TRBD2,TRBV4-1,TGCGCCAGCAGCCAAGGGTCGGGGGGGACTAGCGGGCCCTACGAGCAGTACTTC,CASSQGSGGTSGPYEQYF
-,TRBJ1-2,-,TRBV27,TGTGCCAGCAGTTTATCCGGGGGATACTATGGCTACACCTTC,CASSLSGGYYGYTF
-,TRBJ1-1,-,TRBV27,TGTGCCAGCAGTTTATTCGGGGGGGTTGCGAACACTGAAGCTTTCTTT,CASSLFGGVANTEAFF